The 30 T cell receptor beta chains presented below share a single source sample, sequenced in a study of technical replicates of blood from a few donors. Sequencing used immunoSEQ multiplex PCR; TCRdb keeps in-frame clones, though not all of them. This sample has 74,000 or so clones; nearly 95% occur once, and the top ten carry about 0.4%. The material sequenced was T cells isolated from PBMCs. The receptors were sampled from a human donor in good health.

The genes are TRBV18 and TRBJ2-7; TRBD1 is a possible D gene (5 bases). Germline V gene sequence: CDR1 KGHSH, CDR2 LQKENI. Deletions cut 2 bases from V and 1 base from J, with 6 bases between. The CDR3 is 13 amino acids. The CDR3 DNA reads TGTGCCAGCTCACCAGACAGTTCCTACGAGCAGTACTTC. Protein product: CASSPDSSYEQYF.

The CDR3 spells CASSQGVFIRGSYYEQYF. The DNA of the CDR3 is TGTGCCAGCAGCCAAGGGGTGTTTATACGGGGTTCCTACTACGAGCAGTACTTC. The V and J genes are TRBV4-2 and TRBJ2-7; weak D call: TRBD2 (5 bases). The V end was cut by 1 base, the J end by 3 bases, with 22 bases between. Looked up from germline, CDR1 is LGHNA and CDR2 is YNFKEQ. The CDR3 has 18 amino acids.

The CDR3 loop reads CASRQGSGNTIYF. The CDR3 DNA reads as TGTGCCAGCCGACAGGGATCCGGAAACACCATATATTTT. V gene TRBV5-4 combines with J gene TRBJ1-3, with TRBD1 matching over 7 bases. CDR1 and CDR2 (germline): SGHNT, YYREEE (reference sequence). This CDR3 is 13 amino acids long. The V segment lost 7 bases and the J segment 4 bases; nucleotides outside the gene matches: 5.

This chain uses TRBV18 with TRBJ2-5, with D possibly matching TRBD1 (5 bases). Germline loops: CDR1 KGHSH, CDR2 LQKENI. This CDR3 spans 13 amino acids. The V end lost 2 bases, the J end lost 5 bases, and 9 bases lay between the germline ends. The CDR3 DNA sequence: TGTGCCAGCTCACCAGGGGCCCGGGAGACCCAGTACTTC. Protein product: CASSPGARETQYF.

The V gene is TRBV5-1, the J gene TRBJ1-4, with D tentatively TRBD1 (6 bases). The CDR3 sequence is 14 residues long. V shed 3 bases and J shed 5 bases, with 11 bases lying between them. Germline V gene data show CDR1 as SGHRS and CDR2 as YFSETQ. CDR3 sequence (DNA): TGCGCCAGCAGCTCAGACAGGTTAAATGAAAAACTGTTTTTT. Its protein is CASSSDRLNEKLFF.

This chain connects TRBV4-3 to TRBJ2-1; D is possibly TRBD2 (6 bases). Trimming cost V 5 bases and J 5 bases, with 19 bases left between them. CDR3 length: 16 residues. Germline loops: CDR1 LGHNA, CDR2 YSLEER. The CDR3 spells CASSNGTLPNNNEQFF. Here the CDR3 DNA reads TGCGCCAGCAGCAACGGGACTTTGCCTAATAACAATGAGCAGTTCTTC.

The chain combines TRBV10-3 with TRBJ2-1, with 13 bases fitting TRBD2. The length of the CDR3 is 17 residues. The J segment lost 7 bases and the V segment lost 0 bases, leaving 6 bases of the junction unmatched. Germline V gives CDR1 ENHRY, CDR2 SYGVKD. The DNA of the CDR3 is TGTGCCATCAGTGAGTCGACTAGCGGGAGGTTGTTAAATGAGCAGTTCTTC. It specifies CAISESTSGRLLNEQFF.

The chain uses TRBV7-9 and TRBJ2-1; 9 positions agree with TRBD2. This CDR3 contains 16 residues. V lost 5 bases and J lost 0; bases outside the gene matches: 5. Germline lookup yields CDR1 SEHNR and CDR2 FQNEAQ (reference sequence). CDR3 DNA sequence: TGTGCCAGCAGCCCCACTAGCGGGCACTCCTACAATGAGCAGTTCTTC. It is translated as CASSPTSGHSYNEQFF. Using reference TRBV7-9 and TRBJ2-1 for the parts outside the CDR3, the full variable domain is DTGVSQNPRHKITKRGQNVTFRCDPISEHNRLYWYRQTLGQGPEFLTYFQNEAQLEKSRLLSDRFSAERPKGSFSTLEIQRTEQGDSAMYLCASSPTSGHSYNEQFFGPGTRLTVL.

A note on this clone: Different DNA sequences within this sample yield the same CDR3. J is TRBJ2-1 and V is TRBV2; D perhaps matches TRBD1 (5 bases). V lost 9 bases and J lost 2, with 11 bases in between. There are 13 residues in the CDR3. The germline gives CDR1 SNHLY, CDR2 FYNNEI. The CDR3: CASRQGAYNEQFF. The CDR3 coding sequence is TGTGCCAGTCGGCAAGGGGCCTACAATGAGCAGTTCTTC.

CDR3 DNA sequence: TGTGCCAGCAGCGACTCTACAGGGGGCCCTGAAGCTTTCTTT. Protein: CASSDSTGGPEAFF. The rearrangement uses TRBV9 and TRBJ1-1, with 9 bases lining up with TRBD1. The CDR3 loop spans 14 amino acids. J gave up 6 bases and V 3 bases, and 6 bases lay outside the gene matches. From germline, CDR1 is SGDLS and CDR2 YYNGEE.

With respect to this clone: The sample holds other DNA sequences that translate to the same CDR3. This chain connects TRBV29-1 to TRBJ2-7; TRBD1 matches at 11 bases. The ends lost 6 bases at V and 5 bases at J; junction bases unmatched: 3. Looked up from germline, CDR1 is SQVTM and CDR2 is ANQGSEA. This CDR3 contains 12 residues. The CDR3 reads CSVEGQGDEQYF. The CDR3 DNA sequence: TGCAGCGTAGAGGGACAGGGGGACGAGCAGTACTTC.

The V gene is TRBV27, the J gene TRBJ2-3, with a weak D call TRBD1 (6 bases). CDR3 length equals 19 residues. Trimming shortened V by 2 bases and J by 2 bases, and 23 bases separated the two germline ends. The V gene's germline CDR1 is MNHEY and CDR2 SMNVEV (reference sequence). CDR3 residues: CASSLTPGQFSTYTDTQYF. CDR3 DNA: TGTGCCAGCAGTTTAACTCCGGGACAATTCTCAACTTACACAGATACGCAGTATTTT.

V gene TRBV4-1 combines with J gene TRBJ2-7; 11 nucleotides match TRBD1. CDR3 size: 21 residues. Germline trimming cut 1 base from V and 2 bases from J; bases unmatched to any gene: 19. The germline V gene encodes CDR1 MGHRA and CDR2 YSYEKL. DNA of the CDR3: TGCGCCAGCAGCCAAGGGGTCAGTCTAAGGACAGGGGGCCGTACCACCTACGAGCAGTACTTC. Amino acids: CASSQGVSLRTGGRTTYEQYF.

On this clone: Germline and junction disagree at one end, which may indicate a read error. This chain connects TRBV6-5 to TRBJ2-7, with no clear D. Germline CDR1 reads MNHEY; CDR2 reads SVGAGI. This CDR3 contains 13 residues. The CDR3 DNA is TGTGCCAGCAGTTACCCAGACTCCGACGAGCAGTACTTC. Translation gives CASSYPDSDEQYF.

The J gene is TRBJ2-3, the V gene TRBV29-1; 10 positions agree with TRBD2. Per the germline V gene, CDR1 is SQVTM and CDR2 is ANQGSEA. After removal of 5 bases from V and 0 bases from J, the junction contained 2 bases not matched to a gene. The length of the CDR3 is 14 residues. CDR3 coding DNA: TGCAGCGTTCTACTAGCGGGAAGCACAGATACGCAGTATTTT. It codes for CSVLLAGSTDTQYF.

The chain recombines TRBV10-3 with TRBJ2-7; the D gene is possibly TRBD2 (5 bases). This CDR3 has 15 residues. The germline CDR1 and CDR2 sequences are ENHRY and SYGVKD. The V end lost 0 bases, the J end lost 7 bases, and 16 bases lay between the germline ends. CDR3 sequence reads: CAISESKDSAGEQYF. CDR3 nucleotide sequence: TGTGCCATCAGTGAGTCAAAGGACTCCGCTGGTGAGCAGTACTTC.

The chain links TRBV10-3 to TRBJ2-5, with 8 bases lining up with TRBD1. From germline, CDR1 is ENHRY and CDR2 SYGVKD. Germline trimming cut 2 bases from V and 1 base from J; bases unmatched to any gene: 6. This CDR3 region has 16 residues. The CDR3 is CAISEAGTGFQETQYF. For the CDR3, the DNA is TGTGCCATCAGTGAGGCCGGGACAGGCTTCCAAGAGACCCAGTACTTC.

The CDR3 sequence is CASSVGTAPYEQYF. Here the CDR3 DNA reads TGTGCCAGCAGCGTTGGGACAGCTCCCTACGAGCAGTACTTC. The chain employs TRBV9 and TRBJ2-7, with TRBD1 identical over 7 bases. Germline CDR1 and CDR2: SGDLS and YYNGEE. V gave up 2 bases and J gave up 2 bases; unmatched junction bases: 4. CDR3 size: 14 residues. Combining the CDR3 with reference TRBV9 and TRBJ2-7 gives the whole variable domain DSGVTQTPKHLITATGQRVTLRCSPRSGDLSVYWYQQSLDQGLQFLIQYYNGEERAKGNILERFSAQQFPDLHSELNLSSLELGDSALYFCASSVGTAPYEQYFGPGTRLTVT.

This chain links TRBV29-1 with TRBJ1-1; no clear D gene. CDR1 is SQVTM, CDR2 ANQGSEA, per germline. Trimming cost V 5 bases and J 6 bases, with 10 bases left between them. There are 11 residues in the CDR3. In nucleotides, the CDR3 is TGCAGCGTTATAAACAGTGCTGAAGCTTTCTTT. As protein: CSVINSAEAFF.

The chain employs TRBV7-2 and TRBJ2-7; no definite D call. This CDR3 comprises 14 residues. Germline CDR1 is SGHTA and CDR2 is FQGNSA. Trimming removed 5 bases at V and 2 bases at J, with 13 bases between. As DNA, the CDR3 is TGTGCCAGCAGCCCTCGGAGTACCCCCTACGAGCAGTACTTC. Its protein product is CASSPRSTPYEQYF.

The chain carries TRBV19 and TRBJ2-7; 10 bases match TRBD1. Trimming cost V 2 bases and J 3 bases; bases outside gene matches: 7. The CDR3 loop spans 16 amino acids. Germline V gives CDR1 LNHDA, CDR2 SQIVND (reference sequence). CDR3 coding DNA: TGTGCCAGTAGTATAATCCCTGGACAGGGGGACTACGAGCAGTACTTC. Residues: CASSIIPGQGDYEQYF.

V gene TRBV11-3 combines with J gene TRBJ2-7; the D gene is possibly TRBD2 (5 bases). CDR3 length: 15 amino acids. Deletions cut 2 bases from V and 4 bases from J, with 15 bases between. CDR1 and CDR2 (germline): SGHNT, YENEEA. In DNA, the CDR3 is TGTGCCAGCAGCTTACGCCCCGGACTCTTTTACGAGCAGTACTTC. It specifies CASSLRPGLFYEQYF. Together with reference TRBV11-3 and TRBJ2-7, the CDR3 gives the full variable domain: EAGVVQSPRYKIIEKKQPVAFWCNPISGHNTLYWYLQNLGQGPELLIRYENEEAVDDSQLPKDRFSAERLKGVDSTLKIQPAELGDSAVYLCASSLRPGLFYEQYFGPGTRLTVT.

The chain has TRBV27 and TRBJ2-7, with D hard to call. Germline V gene lookup returns CDR1 MNHEY and CDR2 SMNVEV (reference sequence). Trimming removed 8 bases at V and 4 bases at J, with 12 bases between. CDR3 length equals 12 residues. The CDR3 coding sequence is TGTGCCAGCGGAATAGTGGAGTACGAGCAGTACTTC. This codes for CASGIVEYEQYF.

The DNA for the CDR3 is TGTGCCTGGAGTGGGGACAGAGGTGCAACTAATGAAAAACTGTTTTTT. This codes for CAWSGDRGATNEKLFF. This chain links TRBV30 with TRBJ1-4; 7 bases match TRBD1. V lost 1 base and J lost 0; bases outside the gene matches: 5. There are 16 residues in the CDR3. Germline lookup yields CDR1 GTSNPN and CDR2 SVGIG (reference sequence). The full variable domain, with the rest looked up from reference TRBV30 and TRBJ1-4, is SQTIHQWPATLVQPVGSPLSLECTVEGTSNPNLYWYRQAAGRGLQLLFYSVGIGQISSEVPQNLSASRPQDRQFILSSKKLLLSDSGFYLCAWSGDRGATNEKLFFGSGTQLSVL.

This clone was observed a single time. The chain couples TRBV5-4 to TRBJ1-2; tentatively, D is TRBD1 (5 bases). Germline V CDR1 and CDR2: SGHNT, YYREEE (reference sequence). V shed 3 bases and J shed 1 base, with 10 bases lying between them. The CDR3 has 14 amino acids. This chain's CDR3 is CASSSPGVNYGYTF. The CDR3 DNA sequence: TGTGCCAGCAGCTCCCCGGGGGTTAACTATGGCTACACCTTC.

The chain is built from TRBV5-3 and TRBJ2-7, with D perhaps matching TRBD2 (5 bases). TRBV5-3 is an ORF; its function is uncertain. The V end lost 1 base, the J end lost 4 bases, and 12 bases lay between the germline ends. The CDR3 covers 14 residues. The CDR3 DNA sequence: TGTGCCAGAAGCTTGTGGGAGTGTAGGTACGAGCAGTACTTC. It specifies CARSLWECRYEQYF.

This clone has a handful of counts. The V call is TRBV19, the J call TRBJ1-1; tentatively, D is TRBD1 (6 bases). Trimming took 3 bases from V and 4 from J, leaving 6 bases between them. Germline CDR1 LNHDA, CDR2 SQIVND (reference sequence). This CDR3 contains 12 residues. The CDR3, as DNA: TGTGCCAGTAGTATGGGGGCCACTGAAGCTTTCTTT. Protein sequence: CASSMGATEAFF.

The V call is TRBV4-2, the J call TRBJ2-7; D gene ambiguous. The CDR3 is 13 amino acids. CDR1 LGHNA and CDR2 YNFKEQ come from the germline V gene. V lost 0 bases to trimming and J lost 9 bases, with 12 bases between them. The CDR3 coding sequence is TGTGCCAGCAGCCAAGACTTCGGTTATCCGCAGTACTTC. Translation gives CASSQDFGYPQYF.

The rearrangement uses TRBV4-1 and TRBJ2-1; 9 nucleotides align to TRBD2. Germline assignment: CDR1 MGHRA and CDR2 YSYEKL. The J segment lost 5 bases and the V segment lost 0 bases, leaving 5 bases of the junction unmatched. The length of the CDR3 is 16 residues. CDR3 residues: CASSQDASGNHNEQFF. Here the CDR3 DNA reads TGCGCCAGCAGCCAAGATGCTAGCGGGAACCACAATGAGCAGTTCTTC.

The chain couples TRBV27 to TRBJ2-2, with D perhaps TRBD2 (6 bases). The CDR3 loop spans 15 amino acids. Germline-derived CDR1 and CDR2 are MNHEY and SMNVEV (reference sequence). V was shortened by 1 base and J by 3 bases, with 9 bases between the two germline ends. The CDR3 loop is CASSLWDWDTGELFF. The CDR3 coding sequence is TGTGCCAGCAGTTTATGGGACTGGGACACCGGGGAGCTGTTTTTT.